These 5 T cell receptor beta chains share one sample of origin, sequenced in a study of cytomegalovirus exposure and HLA in healthy donors (dated by TCRdb to the late 2010s). The library was generated by the immunoSEQ multiplex PCR assay. For the multiplex PCR, a mixture combining 60 forward primers for TCR Vbeta segments and 13 reverse primers for TCR Jbeta segments was used. This is the immuneACCESS table as TCRdb keeps it, with only in-frame sequences that have V and J called. A part of the clones is gone; compared with another copy, unresolved V genes explain less than half, and the rest is unexplained. In this sample the table shows around 160,000 clones, around 78% of which occur a single time. The leading ten clones occupy over 0.95% of the sample. Sample: PBMCs. The source is a woman between 35 and 50 years old in good health and CMV-seronegative.

V and J are TRBV30 and TRBJ2-1, with D uncertain. Germline CDR1 reads GTSNPN; CDR2 reads SVGIG (reference sequence). CDR3 size: 13 residues. CDR3 DNA sequence: TGTGTATATAGAGGTCTCCTCTACAATGAGCAGTTCTTC. This translates into CVYRGLLYNEQFF.

Points on this clone: Other nucleotide sequences in the sample specify the same CDR3. The chain couples TRBV9 to TRBJ1-1, with D possibly being TRBD1 (5 bases). The CDR3 has 13 amino acids. In germline, CDR1 is SGDLS, CDR2 YYNGEE. Deletions cut 0 bases from V and 4 bases from J, with 7 bases between. CDR3 sequence reads: CASSVATGTEAFF. In DNA, the CDR3 is TGTGCCAGCAGCGTAGCTACAGGCACTGAAGCTTTCTTT.

The chain joins TRBV29-1 to TRBJ2-2; D call uncertain. V lost 7 bases to trimming and J lost 0 bases, with 12 bases between them. The germline V gene has CDR1 SQVTM and CDR2 ANQGSEA. The CDR3 length is 14 residues. The CDR3 DNA sequence: TGCAGCGCATCTAAGCAAACGAACACCGGGGAGCTGTTTTTT. Residues: CSASKQTNTGELFF.

The chain recombines TRBV5-1 with TRBJ2-1; 11 bases align to TRBD2. CDR1 SGHRS and CDR2 YFSETQ come from the germline V gene. There are 14 residues in the CDR3. Trimming at V came to 3 bases and at J to 9 bases, leaving 5 bases not matched to a gene. CDR3 protein: CASSSTSGNGEQFF. The CDR3, as DNA: TGCGCCAGCAGCTCGACTAGCGGGAATGGTGAGCAGTTCTTC.

V is TRBV19 and J is TRBJ1-2, with no clear D. The CDR3 is 15 residues long. In germline, CDR1 is LNHDA, CDR2 SQIVND (reference sequence). V gave up 3 bases and J gave up 4 bases, with 15 bases separating them. The CDR3 nucleotides read TGTGCCAGTAGTATCTATCTCGGGGAGGGCTATGGCTACACCTTC. It is translated as CASSIYLGEGYGYTF.